Shown below are 4 T cell receptor beta chains from a single sample sequenced in a study of blood T cells in healthy people across ages. Sample-barcoded 5' priming and a J-beta primer mix drove a second PCR of about 7 to 11 cycles. TCRdb independently ran MiXCR on the 5' RACE reads; one entry per CDR3 protein. This table holds approximately 800,000 distinct CDR3 sequences, less than 80% found once. Sequenced material: blood. Receptors originate from a man aged 25-40 years in good health.

The chain uses TRBV12-3 or TRBV12-4 and TRBJ1-1; the D is unclear. The CDR3 has 14 amino acids. V lost 2 bases, J lost 4 bases, and 11 bases lay in between. The CDR3 nucleotides read TGTGCCAGCAGTTTACTCGGCGGAGCCACTGAAGCTTTCTTT. Protein: CASSLLGGATEAFF.

With regard to this clonotype: One base away lies a much larger clone, so this may be a sequencing read error. The chain has TRBV12-3 or TRBV12-4 and TRBJ2-1; 9 nucleotides agree with TRBD1. The CDR3 has 16 residues. CDR3: CASIRENRGRYNKQFF. CDR3 coding DNA: TGTGCCAGCATCCGAGAAAACAGGGGGCGGTACAATAAGCAGTTCTTC.

The V and J genes are TRBV20-1 and TRBJ1-6, with 7 bases identical to TRBD1. V lost 3 bases, J lost 8 bases, and 7 bases stayed unmatched. This CDR3 is 14 amino acids long. Germline CDR1 is DFQATT and CDR2 is SNEGSKA (reference sequence). The chain's CDR3 is CSASAGGDDSPLHF. The DNA of the CDR3 is TGCAGTGCTAGTGCAGGGGGGGATGATTCACCCCTCCACTTT.

The chain links TRBV7-9 to TRBJ1-4; TRBD1 matches 8 bases. Germline trimming cut 0 bases from V and 8 bases from J; bases unmatched to any gene: 5. The germline CDR1 and CDR2 sequences are SEHNR and FQNEAQ (reference sequence). The CDR3 contains 15 residues. CDR3 nucleotides: TGTGCCAGCAGCTTAGCAGGACAGGGAGAAGAAAAACTGTTTTTT. Protein product: CASSLAGQGEEKLFF.